This TCR beta chain derives from a study of glioma-infiltrating T cells after dendritic cell vaccination (dated by TCRdb to 2016 to 2017). Broadly, across the study: The cohort comprised about 15 glioblastoma patients from Phase I and II dendritic cell vaccination trials, 9 newly diagnosed and 6 with recurrent disease. Patients received autologous tumor lysate-pulsed dendritic cell vaccination between 2003 and 2012. The vaccine was prepared from monocyte-derived dendritic cells that were cultured for seven days with IL-4 and GM-CSF and then pulsed overnight with autologous tumor lysate. Each patient got three intradermal injections of the dendritic cell vaccine, spaced at biweekly intervals, in the arm below the axilla. Deep sequencing of TCR beta CDR3 regions was used to quantify tumor-infiltrating lymphocyte content and compare tumor and blood repertoires in dendritic cell-vaccinated glioblastoma patients. Survival after dendritic cell vaccination was correlated with TCR sequencing metrics, such as TIL content and the overlap between tumor and blood repertoires. Study-wide findings and limitations: TCR clonality showed no direct relationship with survival, which suggests that a diverse polyclonal response may be important. The response model built on TCR overlap across three groups was characterized as speculative, with prospective validation still needed. The cohort was small and heterogeneous, and full blood and tumor sets were available for few patients, with initial-recurrent tumor pairs available for even fewer patients. After dendritic cell vaccination, a higher estimated pretreatment TIL content predicted longer time to progression and longer overall survival.

To be selected, patients needed enough residual fresh-frozen tumor tissue and more than two years of available survival data. Although molecular status otherwise differed among the glioblastoma patients, no patient had an isocitrate dehydrogenase mutation. PBMC were collected before vaccination, two weeks after the third vaccination, and at tumor progression if tumor progression occurred. Genomic DNA was extracted with the Qiagen DNeasy Blood extraction Kit. Comments on this clone: Its antigen target is currently unknown. Nothing much larger sits one base from this clone, and base qualities are not available.

V lost 5 bases and J lost 4 bases; the stretch between them is 6 bases long. The CDR3 has 10 amino acids, counting the end cysteine and phenylalanine. Here the CDR3 DNA is all that survives: 30 bases in frame from base 1. CDR1 and CDR2, per the germline V gene, are SQVTM and ANQGSEA. TCRB CDR3 regions were amplified from about 1.9 ug genomic DNA, or all available DNA if less, using the immunoSEQ assay. Multiplex PCR used 60 forward primers for TCR V beta segments and 13 reverse primers for J beta segments. Synthetic control templates were spiked into each sample at limiting dilution to estimate reads per starting template. Reads of 87 bp were generated by sequencing on the Illumina HiSeq System. In the paper's pipeline: PCR and sequencing errors were removed by a nearest neighbor algorithm that merged closely related sequences. TCR overlap was measured as the percentage of unique tumor TCR beta sequences also present in the same patient's peripheral blood. TCRdb's version of the immuneACCESS table is confined to in-frame rearrangements and falls short of the full clone set. An unresolved V gene accounts for under half of the shortfall where checked; the remainder is of unknown origin. Clone size and the V and J calls come from that table; the DNA yielded D and trimming. The sample has 35,000 to 40,000 clones on record, about 80% of them singletons. The ten most abundant clones make up more than 7% of the sample.

Recombination linked TRBV29-1 to TRBJ2-7, with no reliable assignment of the D segment. This TCR was recovered from a human donor with glioblastoma. Sequencing was performed on blood, taken before dendritic cell vaccination. The nucleotide sequence is given as TGCAGCGTTCGAGAGTACGAGCAGTACTTC. Its translation reads: CSVREYEQYF.